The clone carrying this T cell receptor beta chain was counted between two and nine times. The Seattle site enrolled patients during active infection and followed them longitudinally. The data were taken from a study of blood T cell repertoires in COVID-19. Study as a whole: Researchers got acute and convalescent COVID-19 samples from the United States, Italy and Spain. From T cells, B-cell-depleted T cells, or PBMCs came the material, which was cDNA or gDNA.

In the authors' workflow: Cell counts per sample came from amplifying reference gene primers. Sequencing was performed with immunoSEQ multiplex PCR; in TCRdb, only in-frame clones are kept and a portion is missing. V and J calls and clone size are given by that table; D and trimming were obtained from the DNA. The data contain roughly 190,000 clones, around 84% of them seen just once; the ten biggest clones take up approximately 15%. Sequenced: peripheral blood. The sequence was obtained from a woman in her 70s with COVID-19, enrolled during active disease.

The CDR3 DNA reads as TGTGCCAGCAGCTTCGATCCGGGCAGGGACTATGGCTACACCTTC. Translation gives CASSFDPGRDYGYTF. The rearrangement joins TRBV7-8 to TRBJ1-2, with D perhaps TRBD1 (5 bases). V was pared by 3 bases and J by 3 bases, with 14 bases between. The CDR3 runs to 15 residues. Per the germline V gene, CDR1 is SGHVS and CDR2 is FQNEAQ.